Listed below are T cell receptor beta chains from one sample, sequenced in a study of blood T cells in healthy people across ages. One entry per CDR3 protein, called by TCRdb with MiXCR from the 5' RACE reads. The data hold some 1.4 million distinct CDR3 sequences, with 40% to 50% observed a single time. The source material was blood. The origin of the receptors is a woman younger than 30 in good health. Each CDR3 is given with its conserved first and last residue.

j_call v_call cdr3_aa
TRBJ2-1 TRBV20-1 CSAREGLAGAGEQFF
TRBJ2-3 TRBV9 CASSFLREGTDTQYF
TRBJ2-7 TRBV20-1 CSARAPTSYEQYF
TRBJ2-1 TRBV29-1 CSVEGRTVYNEQFF
TRBJ1-5 TRBV5-1 CASSLSPQPSNQPQHF
TRBJ1-6 TRBV2 CATTFATNSPLHF
TRBJ2-2 TRBV28 CASSPDRGNTGELFF
TRBJ2-3 TRBV6-6 CASSPAGTPSRDTQYF
TRBJ2-3 TRBV5-1 CASSSTSGGAADTQYF
TRBJ2-7 TRBV20-1 CSASPSGLAGPGIYEQYF
TRBJ1-2 TRBV7-7 CASSRDRVGYGYTF
TRBJ2-2 TRBV5-1 CASSPLLRGTNTGELFF
- TRBV2 CANSTNSGGYEQYF
TRBJ2-1 TRBV21-1 CASTISGTSPCEQFF
TRBJ2-5 TRBV5-1 CASSSQGLAVPETQYF
TRBJ2-7 TRBV10-2 CASSRSRGYYEQYF
TRBJ2-7 TRBV4-1 CASSQVGAGGGEQYF
TRBJ2-7 TRBV29-1 CSARTGGLTYGQYF
TRBJ2-3 TRBV3-1 CASSQDLAGTDTQYF
TRBJ1-1 TRBV20-1 CSARAPRQLGPEAFF
TRBJ1-1 TRBV7-8 CASSLAPTPEAFF
TRBJ1-5 TRBV5-6 CASSWRDSNQPQHF
TRBJ2-3 TRBV11-2 CASRRERIPSDTQYF
TRBJ1-1 TRBV13 CASSLGFLRASTEAFF
TRBJ1-2 TRBV27 CASRDISLYGYTF
TRBJ1-6 TRBV7-9 CASSPQDSQVALHF
TRBJ1-1 TRBV2 CASSQGLTPEAFF
TRBJ2-5 TRBV2 CASSVRDYNEQYF
- TRBV7-3 CASSSDSGCEQYF
TRBJ2-3 TRBV9 CASSAIPGGPSTWTSTDTQYF
TRBJ2-7 TRBV7-9 CASSLVPGDHDEQYF
TRBJ2-3 TRBV11-2 CASSAPSGIPSDTQYF
TRBJ1-1 TRBV28 CASHRDSLNTEAFF
TRBJ2-1 TRBV29-1 CSAGADRGAYNEQFF
TRBJ2-7 TRBV2 CASSDGGEGSYEQYF
TRBJ2-5 TRBV20-1 CSGTSEETQYF
- TRBV5-1 CASSLSGTGNNEQYF
TRBJ1-2 TRBV20-1 CSATRAEGPYGYTF
TRBJ2-2 TRBV27 CASSVGRGTGELFF